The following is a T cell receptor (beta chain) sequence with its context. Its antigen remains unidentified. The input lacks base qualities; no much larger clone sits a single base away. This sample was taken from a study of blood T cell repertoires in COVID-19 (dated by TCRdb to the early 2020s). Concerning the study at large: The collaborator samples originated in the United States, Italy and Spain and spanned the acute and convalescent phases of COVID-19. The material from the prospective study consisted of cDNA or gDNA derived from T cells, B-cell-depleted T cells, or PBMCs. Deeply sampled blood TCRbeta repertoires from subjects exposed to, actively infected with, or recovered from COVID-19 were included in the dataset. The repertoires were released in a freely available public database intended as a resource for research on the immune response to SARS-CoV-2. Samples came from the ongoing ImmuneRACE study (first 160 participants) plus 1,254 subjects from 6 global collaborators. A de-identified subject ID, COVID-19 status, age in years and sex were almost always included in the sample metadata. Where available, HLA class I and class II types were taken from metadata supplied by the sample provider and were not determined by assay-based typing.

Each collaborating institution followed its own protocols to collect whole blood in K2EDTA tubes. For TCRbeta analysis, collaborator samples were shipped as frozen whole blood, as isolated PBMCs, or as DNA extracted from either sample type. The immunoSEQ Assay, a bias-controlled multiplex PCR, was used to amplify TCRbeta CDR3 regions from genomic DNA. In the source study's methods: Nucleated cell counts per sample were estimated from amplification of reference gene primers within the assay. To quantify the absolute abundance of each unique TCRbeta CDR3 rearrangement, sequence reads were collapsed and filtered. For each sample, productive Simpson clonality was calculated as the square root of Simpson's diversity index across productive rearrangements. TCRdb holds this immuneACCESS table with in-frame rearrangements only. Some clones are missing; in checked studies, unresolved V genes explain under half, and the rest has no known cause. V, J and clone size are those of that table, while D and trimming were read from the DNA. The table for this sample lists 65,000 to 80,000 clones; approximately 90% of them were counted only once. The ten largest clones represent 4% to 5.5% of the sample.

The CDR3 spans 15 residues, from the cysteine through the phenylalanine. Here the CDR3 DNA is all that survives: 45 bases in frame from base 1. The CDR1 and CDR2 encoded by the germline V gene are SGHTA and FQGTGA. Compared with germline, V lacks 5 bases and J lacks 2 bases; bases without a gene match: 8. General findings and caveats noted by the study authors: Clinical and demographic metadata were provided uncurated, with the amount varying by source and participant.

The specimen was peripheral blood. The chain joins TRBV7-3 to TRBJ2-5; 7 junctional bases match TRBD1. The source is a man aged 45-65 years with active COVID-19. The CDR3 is CASSPHRGQQETQYF. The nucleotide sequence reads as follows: TGTGCCAGCAGCCCTCACCGGGGACAGCAAGAGACCCAGTACTTC.